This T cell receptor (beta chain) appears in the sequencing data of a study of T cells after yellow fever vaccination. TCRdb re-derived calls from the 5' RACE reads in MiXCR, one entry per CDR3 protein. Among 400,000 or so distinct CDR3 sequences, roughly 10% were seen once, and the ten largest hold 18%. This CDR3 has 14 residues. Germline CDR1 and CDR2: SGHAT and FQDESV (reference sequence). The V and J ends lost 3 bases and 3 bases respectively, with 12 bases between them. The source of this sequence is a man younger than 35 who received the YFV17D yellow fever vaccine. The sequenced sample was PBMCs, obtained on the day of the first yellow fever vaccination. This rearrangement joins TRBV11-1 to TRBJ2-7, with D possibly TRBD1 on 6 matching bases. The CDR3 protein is CASSLQDRDYEQYF. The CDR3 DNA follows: TGTGCCAGCAGCTTGCAGGACAGAGACTACGAGCAGTACTTC. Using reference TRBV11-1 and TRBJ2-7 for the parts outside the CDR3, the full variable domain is EAEVAQSPRYKITEKSQAVAFWCDPISGHATLYWYRQILGQGPELLVQFQDESVVDDSQLPKDRFSAERLKGVDSTLKIQPAELGDSAMYLCASSLQDRDYEQYFGPGTRLTVT.